This TCR beta chain derives from a study of somatic mutations in cytotoxic T cells in rheumatoid arthritis. Study-level background: Patient blood was drawn as 30 ml EDTA; the draw came right after diagnosis and before any treatment. Study-wide results and limits: For CD8+ T-cell clonality, rheumatoid arthritis patients and age-matched healthy controls did not differ significantly. Healthy controls did not share the age-linked increase in CD8+ clonality seen in rheumatoid arthritis patients.

Each population, CD4+ and CD8+ cells, was isolated by positive magnetic bead selection and checked for purity by flow cytometry. This clone is large (0.1 to 1%) in the sample. What it recognizes is unknown. Sequenced by immunoSEQ multiplex PCR; TCRdb stores in-frame clones only, minus some. Of 12,000 to 15,000 clones in the sample, around 68% were seen once. Sequences were obtained from CD8+ T cells sorted from blood. This clonotype originated in an adult with rheumatoid arthritis.

The CDR3, as DNA: TGTGCCAGCAGTCCGGACCCGCCGGATTCACCCCTCCACTTT. It translates to CASSPDPPDSPLHF. V usage is TRBV6-5 and J usage is TRBJ1-6; no clear D gene. Germline lookup yields CDR1 MNHEY and CDR2 SVGAGI. This CDR3 region has 14 residues. The germline V and J ends were trimmed by 5 bases and 8 bases, with 13 bases remaining between them.